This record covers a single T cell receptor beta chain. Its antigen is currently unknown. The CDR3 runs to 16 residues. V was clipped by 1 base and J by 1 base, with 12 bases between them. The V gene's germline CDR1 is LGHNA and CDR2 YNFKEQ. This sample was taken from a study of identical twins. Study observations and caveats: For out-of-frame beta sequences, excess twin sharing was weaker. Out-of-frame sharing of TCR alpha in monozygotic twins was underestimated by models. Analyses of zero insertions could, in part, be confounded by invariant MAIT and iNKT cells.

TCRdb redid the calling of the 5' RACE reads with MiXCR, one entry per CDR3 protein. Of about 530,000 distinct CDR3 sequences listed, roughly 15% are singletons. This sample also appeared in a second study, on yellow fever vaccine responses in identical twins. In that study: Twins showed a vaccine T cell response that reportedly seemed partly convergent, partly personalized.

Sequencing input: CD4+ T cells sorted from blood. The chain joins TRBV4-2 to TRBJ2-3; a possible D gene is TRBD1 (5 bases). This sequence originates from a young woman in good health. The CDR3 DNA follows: TGTGCCAGCAGCCAAGTAGGGGTGGCGGGCACAGATACGCAGTATTTT. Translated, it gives CASSQVGVAGTDTQYF.